This TCR beta chain was observed in a study of cytomegalovirus exposure and HLA in healthy donors. Vbeta (60) and Jbeta (13) primers were used in the PCR. Data came from immunoSEQ multiplex PCR; TCRdb stores just in-frame clones and leaves some out. The repertoire table contains roughly 110,000 clones. Overall study findings and caveats: Later on, an analysis found that several of the most significant clusters appeared to be linked to common viral pathogens, which included parvovirus B19.

As regards this clone: Its specificity is not known.

With 5 bases clipped from V and 2 bases from J, the junction kept 4 bases outside the gene matches. CDR3 length: 14 residues. Per germline, CDR1 SGHTA and CDR2 FQGTGA. The source is a man aged 30 to 45 in good health and CMV-seronegative. Specimen: PBMCs. This rearrangement joins TRBV7-3 to TRBJ2-5, with TRBD1 identical over 8 bases. CDR3: CASSATGEQETQYF. The CDR3 DNA reads as TGTGCCAGCAGCGCGACAGGGGAGCAAGAGACCCAGTACTTC.